These 7 T cell receptor beta chains were all obtained from the same sample, sequenced in a study of cytomegalovirus exposure and HLA in healthy donors. With 60 Vbeta and 13 Jbeta primers, the PCR was carried out. The data were produced by immunoSEQ multiplex PCR, yet TCRdb's version contains in-frame clones alone and is incomplete. The sample records 120,000 or so clones, around 75% being singletons. Sequencing was carried out using PBMCs. These receptors were collected from a woman aged 45-65 years in good health and CMV-seronegative.

This chain links TRBV5-6 with TRBJ2-1, with 7 bases fitting TRBD2. Germline CDR1 is SGHDT and CDR2 is YYEEEE. V trimming: 4 bases; J trimming: 7 bases; junction bases outside the gene matches: 8. The CDR3 extends over 14 amino acids. The CDR3 loop is CASSPGGSGNEQFF. Written as DNA, the CDR3 is TGTGCCAGCAGCCCGGGCGGGAGTGGGAATGAGCAGTTCTTC.

The chain uses TRBV7-2 and TRBJ2-7; TRBD1 is a possible D gene (6 bases). V was clipped by 5 bases and J by 5 bases, with 10 bases between them. This CDR3 spans 12 amino acids. CDR1 SGHTA and CDR2 FQGNSA come from the germline V gene. DNA of the CDR3: TGTGCCAGCAGCCCGACAGGCGACGAGCAGTACTTC. Its translation is CASSPTGDEQYF.

The gene calls are TRBV7-6 and TRBJ2-1, with D possibly being TRBD2 (6 bases). V dropped 3 bases and J dropped 4 bases, with 19 bases sitting between them. In germline, CDR1 is SGHVS, CDR2 FNYEAQ. This CDR3 region has 17 residues. CDR3 DNA: TGTGCCAGCAGCTTTCAACTATCTAGCGAAACTTACAATGAGCAGTTCTTC. Translation gives CASSFQLSSETYNEQFF.

This chain uses TRBV2 with TRBJ2-1; 7 nucleotides line up with TRBD2. The CDR3 sequence is 15 residues long. After removal of 6 bases from V and 1 base from J, the junction contained 6 bases not matched to a gene. The germline V gene encodes CDR1 SNHLY and CDR2 FYNNEI. CDR3 residues: CASSPTSESYNEQFF. DNA for the CDR3: TGTGCCAGCAGCCCTACTAGCGAGTCCTACAATGAGCAGTTCTTC.

The chain carries TRBV7-2 and TRBJ2-3; 11 bases align to TRBD2. The CDR3 has 16 amino acids. Germline V gene data show CDR1 as SGHTA and CDR2 as FQGNSA. The V gene end was trimmed by 0 bases and the J gene end by 4 bases; junction bases not matched to a gene: 3. This chain's CDR3 is CASSLALAGVADTQYF. The CDR3 DNA reads as TGTGCCAGCAGCTTAGCACTAGCGGGAGTGGCAGATACGCAGTATTTT.

J is TRBJ1-1 and V is TRBV28; possibly TRBD1 for D (5 bases). The CDR3 has 17 amino acids. Germline CDR1 MDHEN, CDR2 SYDVKM. V was pared by 3 bases and J by 3 bases, with 20 bases between. The CDR3 bases are TGTGCCAGCAGTTTTAATAGGGGCCCCTCTGCCTACACTGAAGCTTTCTTT. Residues: CASSFNRGPSAYTEAFF.

This chain joins TRBV13 and TRBJ2-5; a possible D gene is TRBD2 (5 bases). This CDR3 has 14 residues. The V end was cut by 1 base, the J end by 1 base, with 7 bases between. Germline loops: CDR1 PRHDT, CDR2 FYEKMQ (reference sequence). This chain's CDR3 is CASSLEGVQETQYF. The CDR3 DNA reads as TGTGCCAGCAGCTTAGAGGGAGTCCAAGAGACCCAGTACTTC.